The 6 T cell receptor beta chains in this list originate from one sample, sequenced in a study of cytomegalovirus exposure and HLA in healthy donors. Data came from immunoSEQ multiplex PCR; TCRdb stores just in-frame clones and leaves some out. The sample records about 140,000 clones, about nine tenths being singletons. Sequencing was performed on PBMCs. The receptors stem from a man aged 18 to 35 in good health and CMV-seronegative.

This clone was seen only once. The rearrangement joins TRBV12-5 to TRBJ2-7, with 7 bases aligning to TRBD1. The CDR3 is 13 amino acids. V shed 5 bases and J 3 bases; nucleotides not matched to a gene: 4. Germline V gene sequence: CDR1 LGHNT, CDR2 FRNRAP. The CDR3 DNA is TGTGCTAGTGGTCCTGGACAGGACTACGAGCAGTACGTC. The encoded protein is CASGPGQDYEQYV.

V and J are TRBV5-1 and TRBJ2-3; D remains unclear. The CDR3 is 12 residues long. V was cut by 5 bases and J by 6 bases, with 10 bases left in between. Germline V CDR1 and CDR2: SGHRS, YFSETQ. CDR3 sequence (DNA): TGCGCCAGCAGGTTCAAGGAGGATACGCAGTATTTT. This sequence encodes CASRFKEDTQYF.

With regard to this clone: Mismatch with germline at one junction end may stem from a read error. This sequence joins TRBV7-6 and TRBJ2-3, with 7 nucleotides matching TRBD1. Germline values: CDR1 SGHVS, CDR2 FNYEAQ. The CDR3 consists of 14 residues. In DNA form, the CDR3 reads TGTGCCAGCAGCGTAGCACAGGGGACCGATACGCAGTATTTT. Translation: CASSVAQGTDTQYF.

The chain couples TRBV27 to TRBJ2-3, with D possibly TRBD1 on 8 matching bases. With 5 bases removed from V and 0 bases from J, the gap between germline ends came to 15 bases. CDR3 length equals 16 residues. From germline, CDR1 is MNHEY and CDR2 SMNVEV (reference sequence). CDR3 nucleotide sequence: TGTGCCAGCAGTGCCGGACAGGGAGGGAGCACAGATACGCAGTATTTT. As protein: CASSAGQGGSTDTQYF.

This chain joins TRBV7-2 and TRBJ2-2; 7 bases map to TRBD1. The trim removed 2 bases at V and 4 bases at J, leaving 10 bases unmatched. This CDR3 region has 17 residues. Germline V gives CDR1 SGHTA, CDR2 FQGNSA. CDR3 sequence (DNA): TGTGCCAGCAGCTTAACGACAGGGCCGGGTAGCACCGGGGAGCTGTTTTTT. Its protein product is CASSLTTGPGSTGELFF.

The rearrangement uses TRBV5-6 and TRBJ1-3, with D perhaps matching TRBD1 (6 bases). The CDR3 has 15 amino acids. The V gene's germline CDR1 is SGHDT and CDR2 YYEEEE. Trimming removed 3 bases from V and 5 bases from J, with 15 bases in between. This CDR3 is CASSSSGTRRNTIYF. The CDR3 coding sequence is TGTGCCAGCAGCTCGTCCGGGACACGCAGAAACACCATATATTTT.